This T cell receptor beta chain was recorded in a study of identical twins. Study-wide findings and caveats: The same donors were not followed; conclusions instead depended on cross-sectional statistical analysis.

With V trimmed by 1 base and J by 7 bases, 7 bases remained unmatched. The CDR3 loop spans 15 amino acids. Germline V gene data show CDR1 as MGHDK and CDR2 as SYGVNS. Comments on this clonotype: Its antigen remains unknown. The CDR3 does not end in the conserved phenylalanine or tryptophan, so this is likely a read error.

A universal primer site was added by template switching, and unique molecular identifiers were carried by the cDNA. TCRdb re-derived calls from the 5' RACE reads in MiXCR, one entry per CDR3 protein. The sample includes 1.5 million to 2 million distinct CDR3 sequences, about 31% of them seen just once. This sequence joins TRBV25-1 and TRBJ2-1; 7 nucleotides match TRBD1. This TCR was sampled from a newborn girl in good health. Sequencing input: cord blood. CDR3: CASSESGGRKNEQFV. The CDR3, as DNA: TGTGCCAGCAGTGAATCAGGGGGAAGGAAGAATGAGCAGTTCGTC.